These 5 T cell receptor beta chains came from one sample sequenced in a study of control samples from healthy donors and cancer patients. Generated by immunoSEQ multiplex PCR, the TCRdb table keeps only in-frame clones and is missing some. The sample shows some 150,000 clones, approximately 94% of them seen only once. Sample: PBMCs. The receptors were sampled from a man aged 55 to 70 with colorectal cancer.

This chain uses TRBV9 with TRBJ1-2; D is possibly TRBD1 (5 bases). V was shortened by 0 bases and J by 4 bases, with 10 bases between the two germline ends. Germline V gives CDR1 SGDLS, CDR2 YYNGEE. CDR3 length equals 14 residues. The CDR3 protein is CASSVGQLSYGYTF. CDR3 in DNA: TGTGCCAGCAGCGTAGGACAGTTATCCTATGGCTACACCTTC. Filled out from reference TRBV9 and TRBJ1-2, the complete variable domain reads DSGVTQTPKHLITATGQRVTLRCSPRSGDLSVYWYQQSLDQGLQFLIQYYNGEERAKGNILERFSAQQFPDLHSELNLSSLELGDSALYFCASSVGQLSYGYTFGSGTRLTVV.

The rearrangement joins TRBV19 to TRBJ1-4; no clear D gene. Germline assignment: CDR1 LNHDA and CDR2 SQIVND (reference sequence). V was shortened by 5 bases and J by 4 bases, with 14 bases between the two germline ends. The CDR3 spans 15 residues. CDR3 protein: CASSLGRRINEKLFF. The CDR3 DNA sequence: TGTGCCAGTAGTTTAGGGAGACGGATTAATGAAAAACTGTTTTTT.

The sample holds one count of this clone. The chain joins TRBV10-3 to TRBJ1-2, with D tentatively TRBD1 (6 bases). Germline V gene sequence: CDR1 ENHRY, CDR2 SYGVKD. The ends were cut back, 0 bases at V and 8 bases at J, with 10 bases in the middle. The CDR3 loop spans 13 amino acids. DNA for the CDR3: TGTGCCATCAGTGAGTCAGGGGGTCGAGGCTACACCTTC. It codes for CAISESGGRGYTF.

J is TRBJ1-4 and V is TRBV9; 8 bases line up with TRBD1. The CDR3 has 14 residues. CDR1 and CDR2 from the germline V gene are SGDLS and YYNGEE. Unmatched junction bases numbered 5, after V lost 3 bases and J lost 7 bases. CDR3 in DNA: TGTGCCAGCAGCGGGACAGGGTTTACTGAAAAACTGTTTTTT. Its protein is CASSGTGFTEKLFF.

This chain links TRBV30 with TRBJ1-1; TRBD1 matches at 9 bases. Germline CDR1 GTSNPN, CDR2 SVGIG (reference sequence). With 5 bases clipped from V and 4 bases from J, the junction kept 8 bases outside the gene matches. The CDR3 is 14 residues long. The CDR3 reads CAWGVGQGSTEAFF. The CDR3 DNA reads as TGTGCCTGGGGGGTTGGACAGGGGAGCACTGAAGCTTTCTTT.